The 30 T cell receptor beta chains reported below all come from one sample, sequenced in a study of blood T cells in healthy people across ages. Primed by a sample-barcoded 5' primer and a J-beta primer mix, a second PCR proceeded for about 6 to 12 cycles. TCRdb re-derived calls from the 5' RACE reads in MiXCR, one entry per CDR3 protein. In the table there are more than 1,400,000 distinct CDR3 sequences, about 40% of which are singletons. Sequencing used blood. The receptors stem from a woman under 30 in good health.

The rearrangement joins TRBV3-1 to TRBJ2-3; D is possibly TRBD2 (6 bases). Germline values: CDR1 LGHDT, CDR2 YNNKEL (reference sequence). V lost 1 base and J 9 bases, leaving 8 bases between the germline ends. The CDR3 is made up of 12 amino acids. CDR3 residues: CASSQVGSTQYF. Written as DNA, the CDR3 is TGTGCCAGCAGCCAAGTCGGGAGCACGCAGTATTTT.

This clonotype has only a few counts. A read error may explain this, as a much larger clone is one base away. V gene TRBV7-2 combines with J gene TRBJ2-5; D is ambiguous. CDR1 is SGHTA, CDR2 FQGNSA, per germline. The CDR3 runs 13 residues. CDR3 loop: CASSVAMKETQYF. CDR3 coding DNA: TGTGCCAGCAGCGTAGCCATGAAAGAGACCCAGTACTTC.

The rearrangement uses TRBV7-2 and TRBJ2-4, with a weak D call TRBD1 (5 bases). The end of the DNA aligns better with TRBJ2-7, so the J call may be wrong. Per the germline V gene, CDR1 is SGHTA and CDR2 is FQGNSA. The CDR3 contains 15 residues. The CDR3 DNA reads as TGTGCCAGCAGCTGGACACCAGACAGTACCTACGAGCAGTACTTC. Protein product: CASSWTPDSTYEQYF.

The chain recombines TRBV7-6 with TRBJ1-2; 9 bases align to TRBD1. From germline, CDR1 is SGHVS and CDR2 FNYEAQ. The ends lost 4 bases at V and 8 bases at J; junction bases unmatched: 20. The CDR3 totals 18 residues. For the CDR3, the DNA is TGTGCCAGCAGCTCCCCTTTCCCCCCTATACAGGGGGCTGACGGCTACACCTTC. Its translation: CASSSPFPPIQGADGYTF. Based on the CDR3 plus reference TRBV7-6 and TRBJ1-2, the full variable domain is GAGVSQSPRYKVTKRGQDVALRCDPISGHVSLYWYRQALGQGPEFLTYFNYEAQQDKSGLPNDRFSAERPEGSISTLTIQRTEQRDSAMYRCASSSPFPPIQGADGYTFGSGTRLTVV.

The chain has TRBV7-9 and TRBJ2-3; 9 nucleotides match TRBD2. Germline CDR1 and CDR2: SEHNR and FQNEAQ (reference sequence). The CDR3 totals 17 residues. With V trimmed by 0 bases and J by 1 base, 5 bases remained unmatched. As DNA, the CDR3 is TGTGCCAGCAGCTTAGCCGTTAGCGGGAGCGGCACAGATACGCAGTATTTT. Residues: CASSLAVSGSGTDTQYF.

The J gene is TRBJ1-1, the V gene TRBV28; TRBD1 matches at 7 bases. Germline V gene data show CDR1 as MDHEN and CDR2 as SYDVKM. The V gene end was trimmed by 4 bases and the J gene end by 3 bases; junction bases not matched to a gene: 5. This CDR3 has 14 residues. The CDR3, as DNA: TGTGCCAGCAGTTCGACAGGGTTGTACACTGAAGCTTTCTTT. Its protein is CASSSTGLYTEAFF.

This clonotype has a count of ten or more. V usage is TRBV20-1 and J usage is TRBJ2-5; unclear D gene. In germline, CDR1 is DFQATT, CDR2 SNEGSKA (reference sequence). Deletions cut 3 bases from V and 5 bases from J, with 13 bases between. The CDR3 extends over 13 amino acids. CDR3 DNA: TGCAGTGCTAGTGGGCCGGCTTCGGAGACCCAGTACTTC. Its protein product is CSASGPASETQYF.

Points on this clonotype: One end of the junction varies from germline; a read error may be responsible. The chain employs TRBV5-1 and TRBJ2-1, with 11 bases fitting TRBD2. This CDR3 contains 17 residues. Germline V gives CDR1 SGHRS, CDR2 YFSETQ. The CDR3 DNA follows: TGCGCCATCAGCTATCGGACTAGCGGGCCCGGCGTCAATGAGCAGTTCTTC. It translates to CAISYRTSGPGVNEQFF.

This clonotype was detected a few times. This sequence joins TRBV6-2 or TRBV6-3 and TRBJ1-5, with D unclear. Between the trimmed V and J ends, which lost 6 bases and 0 bases, there was a span of 9 bases. Germline V lookup: CDR1 MNHEY, CDR2 SVGEGT. CDR3 size: 14 residues. The CDR3 DNA is TGTGCCAGCAGATGGACGGTTAGCAATCAGCCCCAGCATTTT. It yields the protein CASRWTVSNQPQHF.

This clonotype was picked up a small number of times. The chain has TRBV9 and TRBJ2-1; 9 nucleotides align to TRBD1. V lost 4 bases and J lost 6; bases outside the gene matches: 8. Germline V gene data show CDR1 as SGDLS and CDR2 as YYNGEE. CDR3 size: 15 residues. The CDR3 region is CASSTGTGLINEQFF. CDR3 bases: TGTGCCAGCAGCACGGGGACAGGGCTGATCAATGAGCAGTTCTTC.

This clonotype was counted between two and nine times. The V gene is TRBV9, the J gene TRBJ2-7; unclear D gene. From germline, CDR1 is SGDLS and CDR2 YYNGEE. Trimming left V 3 bases short and J 6 bases short, with 13 bases between. The CDR3 spans 13 residues. The chain's CDR3 is CASSAGLSSEQYF. As DNA, the CDR3 is TGTGCCAGCAGCGCCGGGCTATCGTCCGAGCAGTACTTC.

This clonotype has just a few counts. CDR3 amino acids: CSASSGGEQFF. The DNA of the CDR3 is TGCAGTGCTAGTAGCGGGGGTGAGCAGTTCTTC. This chain uses TRBV20-1 with TRBJ2-1; TRBD2 matches 9 bases. The CDR3 totals 11 residues. V trimming: 3 bases; J trimming: 9 bases; junction bases outside the gene matches: 0. Germline assignment: CDR1 DFQATT and CDR2 SNEGSKA (reference sequence).

This chain uses TRBV7-6 with TRBJ2-7, with TRBD1 matching over 10 bases. This CDR3 has 15 residues. Unmatched junction bases numbered 5, after V lost 3 bases and J lost 3 bases. Germline loops: CDR1 SGHVS, CDR2 FNYEAQ. This chain's CDR3 is CASSLRTGGVYEQYF. DNA for the CDR3: TGTGCCAGCAGCTTGCGGACAGGGGGGGTCTACGAGCAGTACTTC.

This rearrangement joins TRBV9 to TRBJ2-2; no clear D. The CDR3 contains 12 residues. CDR1 SGDLS and CDR2 YYNGEE come from the germline V gene. Trimming took 3 bases from V and 8 from J, leaving 8 bases between them. CDR3 sequence reads: CASSDTVGELFF. The CDR3 nucleotides read TGTGCCAGCAGCGATACCGTGGGGGAGCTGTTTTTT. Full variable domain (outside the CDR3, taken from reference TRBV9 and TRBJ2-2): DSGVTQTPKHLITATGQRVTLRCSPRSGDLSVYWYQQSLDQGLQFLIQYYNGEERAKGNILERFSAQQFPDLHSELNLSSLELGDSALYFCASSDTVGELFFGEGSRLTVL.

This clonotype occurred a few times. The chain joins TRBV28 to TRBJ1-2; 9 bases line up with TRBD1. Per germline, CDR1 MDHEN and CDR2 SYDVKM. CDR3 size: 14 residues. V was clipped by 2 bases and J by 8 bases; unmatched bases: 6. The DNA of the CDR3 is TGTGCCAGCAGTTTAGGGGACAGGGTAGGCGGCTACACCTTC. It yields the protein CASSLGDRVGGYTF.

This clonotype was detected a few times. The chain carries TRBV10-3 and TRBJ2-7, with 8 bases matching TRBD1. CDR3 length equals 15 residues. The junction had 7 bases not matched to a gene; V was cut back by 3 bases and J by 3 bases. Germline values: CDR1 ENHRY, CDR2 SYGVKD. The DNA for the CDR3 is TGTGCCATCAGTGACCCCGGGACAGGCCTCTACGAGCAGTACTTC. Translation gives CAISDPGTGLYEQYF.

The rearrangement joins TRBV3-1 to TRBJ1-6, with TRBD1 as a possible D gene (6 bases). Trimming pared 3 bases from V and 7 bases from J, leaving 13 bases between. Germline values: CDR1 LGHDT, CDR2 YNNKEL (reference sequence). The CDR3 consists of 15 residues. In nucleotides, the CDR3 is TGTGCCAGCAGCCAGAGGACAGCGGAAAATTCACCCCTCCACTTT. This encodes CASSQRTAENSPLHF.

This sequence joins TRBV29-1 and TRBJ1-2; a possible D gene is TRBD1 (6 bases). CDR1 is SQVTM, CDR2 ANQGSEA, per germline. This CDR3 contains 13 residues. The V gene lost 1 base and the J gene lost 6 bases, with 12 bases spanning the gap. DNA of the CDR3: TGCAGCGTTGAAGCAGGGGCGGGTAATGGCTACACCTTC. Protein: CSVEAGAGNGYTF.

The chain recombines TRBV10-3 with TRBJ2-1, with D maybe TRBD2 (6 bases). Germline loops: CDR1 ENHRY, CDR2 SYGVKD. CDR3 length: 16 amino acids. The germline V and J ends were trimmed by 11 bases and 1 base, with 21 bases remaining between them. CDR3 DNA: TGTGCCGCCGCATCGGCCGTGGGGGGATCCTACAATGAGCAGTTCTTC. It yields the protein CAAASAVGGSYNEQFF.

In this sample, this clonotype turned up once. The chain recombines TRBV5-1 with TRBJ1-1, with 11 positions matching TRBD1. This CDR3 contains 15 residues. Germline values: CDR1 SGHRS, CDR2 YFSETQ. With V trimmed by 4 bases and J by 5 bases, 7 bases remained unmatched. The CDR3 loop is CASSPIRDRGTEAFF. Written as DNA, the CDR3 is TGCGCCAGCAGCCCGATCCGGGACAGGGGGACTGAAGCTTTCTTT.

The CDR3 region is CASSIGTSDTGELFF. The DNA for the CDR3 is TGTGCCAGCAGTATCGGGACTAGCGACACCGGGGAGCTGTTTTTT. J is TRBJ2-2 and V is TRBV12-3 or TRBV12-4; 10 nucleotides align to TRBD2. The J segment lost 3 bases and the V segment lost 5 bases, leaving 3 bases of the junction unmatched. The CDR3 consists of 15 residues.

The rearrangement uses TRBV7-8 and TRBJ2-1; D is undetermined. V gave up 0 bases and J gave up 8 bases, with 11 bases separating them. The germline V gene has CDR1 SGHVS and CDR2 FQNEAQ. The CDR3 is 14 amino acids. The CDR3 nucleotides read TGTGCCAGCAGCTTAGCTGTCGATAGGGATGAGCAGTTCTTC. It yields the protein CASSLAVDRDEQFF.

This clonotype has just a few counts. The chain uses TRBV7-9 and TRBJ1-5; perhaps TRBD1 as D (5 bases). This CDR3 region has 14 residues. Germline V gene data show CDR1 as SEHNR and CDR2 as FQNEAQ (reference sequence). Trimming cost V 4 bases and J 4 bases, with 11 bases left between them. The CDR3, as DNA: TGTGCCAGCAGCTCTCCTGACAGAAATCAGCCCCAGCATTTT. This codes for CASSSPDRNQPQHF.

The J gene is TRBJ2-3, the V gene TRBV5-1, with a possible D match to TRBD2 (6 bases). The CDR3 has 16 residues. Germline CDR1 reads SGHRS; CDR2 reads YFSETQ. Trimming shortened V by 5 bases and J by 0 bases, and 16 bases separated the two germline ends. CDR3 residues: CASRPLGGTSTDTQYF. The DNA for the CDR3 is TGCGCCAGCAGGCCACTGGGCGGGACTAGCACAGATACGCAGTATTTT.

J is TRBJ2-5 and V is TRBV10-3, with D perhaps being TRBD1 or TRBD2 (5 bases each). V was shortened by 5 bases and J by 11 bases, with 18 bases between the two germline ends. The CDR3 extends over 13 amino acids. Germline V gene lookup returns CDR1 ENHRY and CDR2 SYGVKD. The CDR3 protein is CAISQGVSNEQYF. CDR3 in DNA: TGTGCCATCAGTCAGGGAGTCAGCAATGAGCAGTACTTC.

The chain links TRBV12-5 to TRBJ2-2, with 12 bases identical to TRBD2. The CDR3 extends over 16 amino acids. Germline CDR1 LGHNT, CDR2 FRNRAP. With V trimmed by 4 bases and J by 7 bases, 7 bases remained unmatched. The CDR3 sequence: CASGSWTSGERGELFF. The DNA of the CDR3 is TGTGCTAGTGGTTCCTGGACTAGCGGGGAACGCGGGGAGCTGTTTTTT.

A few counts support this clonotype. The gene calls are TRBV3-1 and TRBJ2-1, with TRBD1 matching 8 bases. The CDR3 is made up of 16 amino acids. The germline V gene encodes CDR1 LGHDT and CDR2 YNNKEL (reference sequence). The V segment lost 0 bases and the J segment 4 bases; nucleotides outside the gene matches: 5. The CDR3 region has the DNA TGTGCCAGCAGCCAAGACGTGGGACAGGTTTACAATGAGCAGTTCTTC. Amino acids: CASSQDVGQVYNEQFF.

This clonotype turned up a few times. J is TRBJ2-3 and V is TRBV29-1; no clear D. The CDR3 contains 13 residues. V lost 7 bases and J 2 bases, leaving 13 bases between the germline ends. Germline CDR1 SQVTM, CDR2 ANQGSEA. CDR3 amino acids: CSALQIITDTQYF. DNA of the CDR3: TGCAGCGCCCTCCAGATTATCACAGATACGCAGTATTTT.

Turning to this clonotype: At one end the junction does not follow the germline gene, possibly because of a read error. The chain is built from TRBV27 and TRBJ1-1; a weak D match, TRBD1 (6 bases). The CDR3 runs 14 residues. Germline values: CDR1 MNHEY, CDR2 SMNVEV (reference sequence). CDR3 sequence (DNA): TGTGCCGGCAGTTTGACAGGACTGAACACTGAAGCTTTCTTT. Encoded protein: CAGSLTGLNTEAFF.

This clonotype appeared a few times. One end of the junction fails to match germline, which may point to a read error. The J gene is TRBJ2-7, the V gene TRBV4-1; no clear D gene. CDR3 length: 14 amino acids. CDR1 and CDR2 from the germline V gene are MGHRA and YSYEKL. CDR3 coding DNA: TGCGCCAGCAGCCAAGAGGCGGATTCCTACGGGCAGTACTTC. This encodes CASSQEADSYGQYF.